The 25 T cell receptor beta chains below were found in one sample sequenced in a study of Ad26.COV2.S vaccination and SARS-CoV-2 variants. TCRdb's copy holds only in-frame clones and misses some; the assay was immunoSEQ multiplex PCR. The sample holds roughly 300,000 clones, 85% to 90% seen once. Treatment meaning: 19 received Ad26.COV2.S at low or high dose, single or two shots; five or six received placebo; per-sample allocation not given. On day 63 after the first injection, vaccine and placebo recipients gave samples. The sequences come from peripheral blood, collected in a trial of Ad26.COV2.S vaccine versus placebo. These receptors were obtained from a person between 18 and 59 years old who received the Ad26.COV2.S COVID-19 vaccine or a placebo.

Written as DNA, the CDR3 is TGTGCCAGCGACCGGGACAGGGGTTCTCGGGAGCAGTACTTC. Encoded protein: CASDRDRGSREQYF. The chain joins TRBV2 to TRBJ2-7, with 10 bases fitting TRBD1. The V and J ends lost 8 bases and 7 bases, in that order; junction bases with no gene match: 11. This CDR3 has 14 amino acids. From germline, CDR1 is SNHLY and CDR2 FYNNEI.

The chain links TRBV3-1 (or the pseudogene TRBV3-2) to TRBJ2-2; weak D call: TRBD1 (6 bases). Trimming took 1 base from V and 2 from J, leaving 8 bases between them. CDR3 length equals 15 residues. Per germline, CDR1 LGHDT and CDR2 YNNKEL (reference sequence). CDR3 sequence: CASSQVQGNTGELFF. Here the CDR3 DNA reads TGTGCCAGCAGCCAAGTACAGGGAAACACCGGGGAGCTGTTTTTT.

This clone was detected only a few times. This rearrangement joins TRBV5-1 to TRBJ1-4, with D maybe TRBD1 (6 bases). The CDR3 has 16 amino acids. Germline V lookup: CDR1 SGHRS, CDR2 YFSETQ. The V end was cut by 2 bases, the J end by 0 bases, with 11 bases between. CDR3 bases: TGCGCCAGCAGCTTAGGACAGATACCAACTAATGAAAAACTGTTTTTT. Translated: CASSLGQIPTNEKLFF.

Comment on this clone: Other DNA sequences from this sample encode an identical CDR3 as well. The V and J genes are TRBV28 and TRBJ2-2; D is undetermined. The CDR3 is 12 residues long. Germline V CDR1 and CDR2: MDHEN, SYDVKM. V gave up 3 bases and J gave up 4 bases, with 3 bases separating them. Here the CDR3 reads CASSLSTGELFF. DNA for the CDR3: TGTGCCAGCAGTTTGAGCACCGGGGAGCTGTTTTTT.

The chain is built from TRBV19 and TRBJ2-3; the match to TRBD2 covers 9 bases. The J segment lost 10 bases and the V segment lost 5 bases, leaving 19 bases of the junction unmatched. The CDR3 is made up of 17 amino acids. CDR1 is LNHDA and CDR2 is SQIVND in the germline V gene (reference sequence). The CDR3 nucleotides are TGTGCCAGTAGTGCCCTGGGGCTAGCGGGATCTCGGGTGTCGCAGTATTTT. This sequence encodes CASSALGLAGSRVSQYF.

V gene TRBV29-1 combines with J gene TRBJ1-2; weak D call: TRBD1 (6 bases). Deletions cut 8 bases from V and 0 bases from J, with 28 bases between. The V gene's germline CDR1 is SQVTM and CDR2 ANQGSEA. This CDR3 is built from 18 residues. The CDR3 region has the DNA TGCAGCATACAAAAGGGAACAGGGATTTCTTCTTCTAACTATGGCTACACCTTC. This translates into CSIQKGTGISSSNYGYTF. Drawing the rest from reference TRBV29-1 and TRBJ1-2, the complete variable domain is SAVISQKPSRDICQRGTSLTIQCQVDSQVTMMFWYRQQPGQSLTLIATANQGSEATYESGFVIDKFPISRPNLTFSTLTVSNMSPEDSSIYLCSIQKGTGISSSNYGYTFGSGTRLTVV.

This clone was seen a single time. The chain joins TRBV7-9 to TRBJ2-2; D is unclear. The germline V and J ends were trimmed by 1 base and 1 base, with 7 bases remaining between them. The CDR3 has 15 residues. Looked up from germline, CDR1 is SEHNR and CDR2 is FQNEAQ (reference sequence). This CDR3 is CASSLGTQNTGELFF. CDR3 nucleotides: TGTGCCAGCAGCTTAGGCACCCAGAACACCGGGGAGCTGTTTTTT.

This clone was observed a few times. The identical CDR3 is also encoded by other nucleotide sequences in the sample. The CDR3 region has the DNA TGCAGCGTTGTACTAGCGGGTAGGGAGACCCAGTACTTC. As protein: CSVVLAGRETQYF. The V gene is TRBV29-1, the J gene TRBJ2-5; TRBD2 agrees at 9 bases. The CDR3 consists of 13 residues. Trimming at V came to 4 bases and at J to 5 bases, leaving 5 bases not matched to a gene. CDR1 is SQVTM and CDR2 is ANQGSEA in the germline V gene. The full variable domain, in which reference TRBV29-1 and TRBJ2-5 provide the parts outside the CDR3, is SAVISQKPSRDICQRGTSLTIQCQVDSQVTMMFWYRQQPGQSLTLIATANQGSEATYESGFVIDKFPISRPNLTFSTLTVSNMSPEDSSIYLCSVVLAGRETQYFGPGTRLLVL.

Here the CDR3 reads CASSPKTGKNTGELFF. The CDR3 DNA reads as TGTGCCAGCAGCCCTAAGACAGGGAAGAACACCGGGGAGCTGTTTTTT. The V and J genes are TRBV7-9 and TRBJ2-2, with TRBD1 identical over 7 bases. The V and J ends lost 5 bases and 1 base, in that order; junction bases with no gene match: 7. Germline values: CDR1 SEHNR, CDR2 FQNEAQ (reference sequence). The CDR3 extends over 16 amino acids.

This rearrangement joins TRBV7-2 to TRBJ2-1, with 9 positions matching TRBD2. With V trimmed by 5 bases and J by 0 bases, 2 bases remained unmatched. Germline V gene lookup returns CDR1 SGHTA and CDR2 FQGNSA. The CDR3 loop spans 15 amino acids. The CDR3 loop is CASSPSGASYNEQFF. CDR3 in DNA: TGTGCCAGCAGCCCTAGCGGGGCCTCCTACAATGAGCAGTTCTTC.

The chain is built from TRBV3-1 (or the pseudogene TRBV3-2) and TRBJ1-2, with TRBD1 matching over 8 bases. CDR1 and CDR2 (germline): LGHDT, YNNKEL (reference sequence). This CDR3 contains 15 residues. With V trimmed by 3 bases and J by 7 bases, 10 bases remained unmatched. The CDR3 protein is CASSQTGTGLAGYTF. The DNA of the CDR3 is TGTGCCAGCAGCCAGACCGGGACAGGTCTAGCTGGCTACACCTTC.

This sequence joins TRBV11-2 and TRBJ1-6; tentatively, D is TRBD1 (5 bases). Trimming took 5 bases from V and 8 from J, leaving 19 bases between them. There are 16 residues in the CDR3. The germline V gene encodes CDR1 SGHAT and CDR2 FQNNGV. The CDR3 here is CASSRDGKTDDSPLHF. CDR3 bases: TGTGCCAGCAGCCGGGACGGAAAGACCGATGATTCACCCCTCCACTTT.

This clone showed up just once. CDR3 coding DNA: TGCAGCGTCGCCAAAGGGAGCGCGGGGGGCTACGAGCAGTACTTC. As protein: CSVAKGSAGGYEQYF. V is TRBV29-1 and J is TRBJ2-7; 8 bases align to TRBD2. CDR3 length equals 15 residues. V gave up 6 bases and J gave up 3 bases; unmatched junction bases: 13. Germline V gives CDR1 SQVTM, CDR2 ANQGSEA.

This clone occurred many times. The chain is built from TRBV29-1 and TRBJ1-3; D uncertain. V lost 4 bases and J lost 0, with 10 bases in between. Germline CDR1 and CDR2: SQVTM and ANQGSEA. The CDR3 runs 14 residues. CDR3 region: CSVVTQSSGNTIYF. Here the CDR3 DNA reads TGCAGCGTTGTAACGCAGAGCTCTGGAAACACCATATATTTT.

The V gene is TRBV4-2, the J gene TRBJ2-7; TRBD1 matches at 8 bases. Per germline, CDR1 LGHNA and CDR2 YNFKEQ. V shed 4 bases and J 1 base; nucleotides not matched to a gene: 6. The CDR3 loop spans 15 amino acids. The CDR3 region has the DNA TGTGCCAGCAGCCGACAGGGGAGTGATTCCTACGAGCAGTACTTC. As protein: CASSRQGSDSYEQYF.

The chain has TRBV28 and TRBJ2-1; D remains ambiguous. V was trimmed by 7 bases and J by 10 bases, leaving 14 bases between them. This CDR3 has 12 amino acids. Germline V lookup: CDR1 MDHEN, CDR2 SYDVKM. The DNA of the CDR3 is TGTGCCAGCAAACCCCTGGGCCACGAGCAGTTCTTC. Amino acids: CASKPLGHEQFF. Complete variable domain (other parts from reference TRBV28 and TRBJ2-1): DVKVTQSSRYLVKRTGEKVFLECVQDMDHENMFWYRQDPGLGLRLIYFSYDVKMKEKGDIPEGYSVSREKKERFSLILESASTNQTSMYLCASKPLGHEQFFGPGTRLTVL.

The genes are TRBV2 and TRBJ1-1; 8 bases are a match to TRBD1. Germline values: CDR1 SNHLY, CDR2 FYNNEI. This CDR3 is built from 16 residues. After removal of 6 bases from V and 5 bases from J, the junction contained 14 bases not matched to a gene. CDR3 sequence (DNA): TGTGCCAGCAGAAACCAGGGGGCAGGGGGAGGGACTGAAGCTTTCTTT. Translation gives CASRNQGAGGGTEAFF.

The V call is TRBV27, the J call TRBJ1-1, with 8 bases lining up with TRBD1. CDR1 is MNHEY, CDR2 SMNVEV, per germline (reference sequence). J gave up 6 bases and V 5 bases, and 11 bases lay outside the gene matches. The CDR3 loop spans 15 amino acids. The CDR3 sequence: CASSTHRGMSAEAFF. The CDR3 DNA reads TGTGCCAGCAGTACACACAGGGGGATGAGCGCTGAAGCTTTCTTT.

This rearrangement joins TRBV15 to TRBJ2-1; TRBD1 aligns across 9 bases. J lost 1 base, V lost 0 bases, and 19 bases had no gene match. Germline V gives CDR1 LNHNV, CDR2 YYDKDF (reference sequence). This CDR3 has 22 amino acids. CDR3 amino acids: CATSRDFLPLTGGEESYNEQFF. As DNA, the CDR3 is TGTGCCACCAGCAGAGATTTCCTCCCTTTAACAGGGGGCGAGGAATCCTACAATGAGCAGTTCTTC.

This chain uses TRBV2 with TRBJ2-2, with a weak D call TRBD2 (6 bases). CDR3 length equals 15 residues. Looked up from germline, CDR1 is SNHLY and CDR2 is FYNNEI. Trimming removed 10 bases at V and 5 bases at J, with 20 bases between. In DNA, the CDR3 is TGTGCCACCAAACCGGGGACTGGCGCTACCGGGGAGCTGTTTTTT. Translated: CATKPGTGATGELFF.

The genes are TRBV13 and TRBJ1-4; tentative D call: TRBD1 (6 bases). The CDR3 length is 15 residues. The germline CDR1 and CDR2 sequences are PRHDT and FYEKMQ (reference sequence). V dropped 2 bases and J dropped 2 bases, with 9 bases sitting between them. The CDR3 sequence: CASSLRGRTNEKLFF. The CDR3 nucleotides are TGTGCCAGCAGCTTAAGGGGGAGGACTAATGAAAAACTGTTTTTT.

As DNA, the CDR3 is TGTGCCAGCAGTCTAACAGGAGATAGCAATCAGCCCCAGCATTTT. Protein sequence: CASSLTGDSNQPQHF. V and J are TRBV28 and TRBJ1-5; tentatively, D is TRBD1 (5 bases). The V gene lost 5 bases and the J gene lost 0 bases, with 11 bases spanning the gap. This CDR3 has 15 residues. Germline assignment: CDR1 MDHEN and CDR2 SYDVKM.

The V gene is TRBV5-4, the J gene TRBJ2-5; D tentatively fits TRBD1 or TRBD2 (5 bases each). The length of the CDR3 is 15 residues. The V gene lost 4 bases and the J gene lost 5 bases, with 18 bases spanning the gap. Germline CDR1 and CDR2: SGHNT and YYREEE (reference sequence). CDR3 in DNA: TGTGCCAGCAGCCCCTTGGGGCTAGCATTGGAGACCCAGTACTTC. This codes for CASSPLGLALETQYF. Full variable domain (rest looked up from reference TRBV5-4 and TRBJ2-5): ETGVTQSPTHLIKTRGQQVTLRCSSQSGHNTVSWYQQALGQGPQFIFQYYREEENGRGNFPPRFSGLQFPNYSSELNVNALELDDSALYLCASSPLGLALETQYFGPGTRLLVL.

V is TRBV12-3 or TRBV12-4 and J is TRBJ1-2; the D is unclear. V shed 3 bases and J shed 3 bases, with 8 bases lying between them. The CDR3 totals 13 residues. In DNA, the CDR3 is TGTGCCAGCAGTTTCTGGACGGACTATGGCTACACCTTC. This gives the protein CASSFWTDYGYTF.

The chain links TRBV7-8 to TRBJ2-1, with D possibly matching TRBD2 (5 bases). This CDR3 is 14 amino acids long. CDR1 and CDR2 (germline): SGHVS, FQNEAQ. Trimming cost V 2 bases and J 5 bases, with 10 bases left between them. CDR3 protein: CASSLWTGNNEQFF. In nucleotides, the CDR3 is TGTGCCAGCAGCTTATGGACGGGAAACAATGAGCAGTTCTTC.